Sequencing of this T cell receptor beta chain was carried out in a study of beta chain features in type 1 diabetes (dated by TCRdb to 2016 to 2018). As for the study more broadly: Mean age, gender distribution, total cell number and subset yield did not differ between patients and healthy donors. Naive and central memory subsets were obtained from all 30 or so donors, but regulatory and stem cell-like memory subsets were isolated from only 8 patients and 8 healthy donors. A total of 107,917,701 sorted cells were examined across all samples, and the number of cells per subset was strongly correlated with RNA yield. The study compared the TCRB repertoires of sorted circulating CD4+ T cell subsets in recently diagnosed type 1 diabetes patients with those in matched healthy donors. Overall results and qualifications from the work: Naive, central memory and regulatory TCRB repertoires appeared more similar among patients than among healthy donors. A moderate but significant shortening of TCRB CDR3 length was observed in type 1 diabetes patients in all four CD4+ subsets. PCR might favor shorter templates, but patient and control samples were amplified and corrected together, so any skew would affect both groups equally. Sequencing cDNA rather than genomic DNA could over-represent highly expressing activated cells, although activation and CD3 levels did not differ between groups. At VDJ recombination sites, patients with type 1 diabetes made fewer insertions and deleted more nucleotides, a pattern implying thymic rearrangement abnormalities. Only small numbers of individuals were included in the HLA sub-analyses, which left unresolved whether HLA type had any influence on TCRB rearrangement.

From each donor, a single peripheral blood sample of about 100 mL on average was drawn into heparinised tubes. A BD FACSAria II was used to sort naive, central memory, regulatory and stem cell-like memory CD4+ T cells with a panel that included CD45RO, CCR7, CD25, CD127, CD95 and CD27. Every sorted population had a purity above 95%. PBMCs were isolated right away by Lymphoprep density gradient centrifugation and were stained directly, without culture. So that batch effects would be minimized, each experiment stained and sorted samples in pairs, pairing one healthy donor with one patient. Comment on this clone: Its antigen is unknown. No base quality values were provided; no much bigger clone lies one nucleotide off.

The CDR3 spans 15 residues, from the cysteine through the phenylalanine. Kept here is only the CDR3 DNA, which spans 45 bases and is read in frame from base 1. Trimming takes 6 bases off V and 0 bases off J; junction bases not matched to a gene: 6. CDR1 and CDR2 are read off the germline V gene as SQVTM and ANQGSEA. All of the isolated RNA was reverse transcribed with the High Capacity cDNA Reverse Transcription Kit, so expressed TCRB transcripts were sequenced. Deep immunoSEQ sequencing was applied to naive, central memory and regulatory T cell samples, giving an average of around 4 million total reads per sample. Sorted cells were lysed in RLT buffer and RNA was extracted with DNase-treated RNeasy Micro or Mini kits, depending on cell number. To prevent cross-contamination, every cell subset was processed on its own, while patient and healthy donor samples were processed together. Using the immunoSEQ multiplex PCR, TCRB sequences were amplified from cDNA into 87-bp fragments spanning the CDR3 region. Sequencing of the amplicons was done on the Illumina HiSeq platform. As for how the authors treated the data: Synthetic template baselines were used to correct PCR bias computationally, reads within Hamming distance 2 were collapsed, and singletons that could not be merged were discarded. Reads were aligned against IMGT to assign V, D and J genes, CDR3 length and insertions or deletions at six rearrangement sites. Clonotype counts were normalized to sorted cell number within each subset before computing true diversity and Gini coefficients with the tcR R package. The overlap coefficient, calculated on TCRB nucleotide sequences, was used to quantify repertoire sharing. Imported from immuneACCESS, the table was reduced by TCRdb to in-frame sequences with V and J called. These copies leave out some clones; in studies compared against another copy, an unresolved V gene accounts for under half, and the cause of the remainder is not known. That table supplies the V and J calls and clone size; D and trimming were determined from the DNA. Present in this sample are some 150,000 clones, 10% to 15% of which were seen just once. The ten largest clones take up under 1.5% of the sample.

This TCR derives from a man between 18 and 35 years old with type 1 diabetes. Sequencing used central memory CD4+ T cells from blood. The chain links TRBV29-1 with TRBJ1-4, with 8 junctional bases fitting TRBD1. CDR3 protein: CSVNRGGTTNEKLFF. The sequenced DNA is TGCAGCGTGAACAGGGGGGGCACAACTAATGAAAAACTGTTTTTT.